This T cell receptor (beta chain) emerged from a study of cytomegalovirus exposure and HLA in healthy donors. Study-level background: HLA-typed donors contributed some 87 million unique TCRs, which were held in an early data release.

This clone appeared a single time. Its matching antigen is unknown. Study results and caveats: Sequencing likely generated an artifact that appeared as a cluster of highly shared sequence variants.

60 Vbeta and 13 Jbeta primers were used in PCR. Sequencing used immunoSEQ multiplex PCR; TCRdb keeps in-frame clones, though not all of them. This sample has about 120,000 clones, with about three fifths found just once. The specimen was PBMCs. The TCR was taken from a middle-aged man in good health and CMV-seropositive.

In nucleotides, the CDR3 is TGTGCCAGTAGAAATCAGGGGGAGGATGGCTACACCTTC. Its translation is CASRNQGEDGYTF. The chain uses TRBV19 and TRBJ1-2; 7 nucleotides agree with TRBD1. The CDR3 length is 13 residues. The germline CDR1 and CDR2 sequences are LNHDA and SQIVND (reference sequence). Trimming at V came to 6 bases and at J to 6 bases, leaving 7 bases not matched to a gene.